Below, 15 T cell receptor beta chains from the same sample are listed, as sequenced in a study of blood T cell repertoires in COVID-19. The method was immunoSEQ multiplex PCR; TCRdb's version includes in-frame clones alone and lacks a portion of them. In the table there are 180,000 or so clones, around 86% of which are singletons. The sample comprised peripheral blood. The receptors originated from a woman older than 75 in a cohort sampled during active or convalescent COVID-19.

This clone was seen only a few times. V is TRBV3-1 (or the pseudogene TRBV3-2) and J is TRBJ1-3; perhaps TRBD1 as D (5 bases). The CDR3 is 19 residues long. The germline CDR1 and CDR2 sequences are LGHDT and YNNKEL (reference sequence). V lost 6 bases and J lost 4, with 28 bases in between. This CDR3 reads CASSLRGAGKGLGGNTIYF. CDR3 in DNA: TGTGCCAGCAGTCTCCGAGGCGCAGGGAAAGGGCTGGGAGGAAACACCATATATTTT.

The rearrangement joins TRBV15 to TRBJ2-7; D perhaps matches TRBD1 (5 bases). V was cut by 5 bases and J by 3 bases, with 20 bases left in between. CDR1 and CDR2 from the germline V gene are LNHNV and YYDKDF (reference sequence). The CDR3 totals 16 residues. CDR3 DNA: TGTGCCACCAGCCCCCCCGGTGTAACAGGCGACTACGAGCAGTACTTC. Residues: CATSPPGVTGDYEQYF.

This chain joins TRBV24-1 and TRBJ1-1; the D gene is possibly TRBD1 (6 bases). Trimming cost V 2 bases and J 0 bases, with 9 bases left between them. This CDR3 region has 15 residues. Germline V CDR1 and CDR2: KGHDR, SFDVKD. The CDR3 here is CATSDSRTVNTEAFF. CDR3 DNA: TGTGCCACCAGTGATTCTCGGACAGTGAACACTGAAGCTTTCTTT.

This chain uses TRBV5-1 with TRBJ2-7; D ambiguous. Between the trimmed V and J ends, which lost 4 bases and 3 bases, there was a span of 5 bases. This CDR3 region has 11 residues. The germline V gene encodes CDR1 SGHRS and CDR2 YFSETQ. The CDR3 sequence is CASSQNYEQYF. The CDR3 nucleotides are TGCGCCAGCAGCCAGAACTACGAGCAGTACTTC.

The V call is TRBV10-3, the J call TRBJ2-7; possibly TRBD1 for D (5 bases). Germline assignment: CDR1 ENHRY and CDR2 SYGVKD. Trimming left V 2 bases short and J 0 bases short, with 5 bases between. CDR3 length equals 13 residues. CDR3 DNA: TGTGCCATCAGTGAGGGACACTCCTACGAGCAGTACTTC. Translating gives CAISEGHSYEQYF.

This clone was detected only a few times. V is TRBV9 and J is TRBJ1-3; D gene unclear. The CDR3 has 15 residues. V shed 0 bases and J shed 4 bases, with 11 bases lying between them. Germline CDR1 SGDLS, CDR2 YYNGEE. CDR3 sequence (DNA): TGTGCCAGCAGCGTAGGCGGAAATACGGGAAACACCATATATTTT. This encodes CASSVGGNTGNTIYF.

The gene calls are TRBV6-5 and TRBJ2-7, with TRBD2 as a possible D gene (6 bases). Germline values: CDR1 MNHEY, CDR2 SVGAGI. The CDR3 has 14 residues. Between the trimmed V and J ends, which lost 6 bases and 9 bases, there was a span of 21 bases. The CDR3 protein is CASRDYGPDLRQYV. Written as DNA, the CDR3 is TGTGCCAGCAGGGACTATGGACCCGACCTGCGGCAGTACGTC.

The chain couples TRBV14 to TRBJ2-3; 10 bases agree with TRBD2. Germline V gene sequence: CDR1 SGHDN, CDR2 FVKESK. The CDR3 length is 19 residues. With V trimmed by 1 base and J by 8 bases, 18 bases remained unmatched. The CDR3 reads CASSQVFASGRSSGVTQYF. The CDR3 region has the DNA TGTGCCAGCAGCCAAGTGTTTGCTAGCGGGAGATCTTCGGGTGTTACGCAGTATTTT.

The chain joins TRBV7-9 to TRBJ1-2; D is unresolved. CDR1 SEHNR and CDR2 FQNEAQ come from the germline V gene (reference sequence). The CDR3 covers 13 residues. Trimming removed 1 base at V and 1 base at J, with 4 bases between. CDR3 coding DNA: TGTGCCAGCAGCTTAGGACTTAACTATGGCTACACCTTC. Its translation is CASSLGLNYGYTF.

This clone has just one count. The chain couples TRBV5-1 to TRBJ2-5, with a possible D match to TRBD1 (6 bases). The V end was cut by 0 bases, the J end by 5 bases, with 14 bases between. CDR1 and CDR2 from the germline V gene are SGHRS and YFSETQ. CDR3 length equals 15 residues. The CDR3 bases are TGCGCCAGCAGCTTGGCGCCAGGGGTAGGCGAGACCCAGTACTTC. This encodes CASSLAPGVGETQYF.

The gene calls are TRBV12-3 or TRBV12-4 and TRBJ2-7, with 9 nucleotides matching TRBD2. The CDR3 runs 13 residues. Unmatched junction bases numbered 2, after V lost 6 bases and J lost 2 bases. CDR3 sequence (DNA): TGTGCCAGCAGAAGGACTAGCGCCTACGAGCAGTACTTC. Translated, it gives CASRRTSAYEQYF.

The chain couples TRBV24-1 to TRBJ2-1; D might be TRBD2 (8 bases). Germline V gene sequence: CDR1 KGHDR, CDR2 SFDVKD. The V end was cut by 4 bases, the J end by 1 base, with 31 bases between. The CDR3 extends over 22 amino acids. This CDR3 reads CATSDPDRVGWSGRQSYNEQFF. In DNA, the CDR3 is TGTGCCACCAGTGACCCCGACAGGGTGGGTTGGAGCGGGAGACAGTCCTACAATGAGCAGTTCTTC.

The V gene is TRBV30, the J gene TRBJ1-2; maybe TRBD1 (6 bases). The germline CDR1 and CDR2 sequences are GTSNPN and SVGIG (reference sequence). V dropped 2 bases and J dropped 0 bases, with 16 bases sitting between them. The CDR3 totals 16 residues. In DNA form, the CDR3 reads TGTGCCTGGAGTCATATTTCAGGGGTTTCTAACTATGGCTACACCTTC. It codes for CAWSHISGVSNYGYTF.

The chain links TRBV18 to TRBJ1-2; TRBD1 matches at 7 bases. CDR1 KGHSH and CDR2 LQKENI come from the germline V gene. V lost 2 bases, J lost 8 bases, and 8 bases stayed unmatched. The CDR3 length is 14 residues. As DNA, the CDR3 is TGTGCCAGCTCACCAACCCAGGGGGTGGGCGGCTACACCTTC. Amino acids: CASSPTQGVGGYTF.

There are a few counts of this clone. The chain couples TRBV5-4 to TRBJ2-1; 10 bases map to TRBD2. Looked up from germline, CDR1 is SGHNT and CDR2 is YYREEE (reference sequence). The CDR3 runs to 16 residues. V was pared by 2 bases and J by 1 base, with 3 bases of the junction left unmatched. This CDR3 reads CASSFEAGGSYNEQFF. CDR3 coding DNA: TGTGCCAGCAGCTTTGAAGCGGGAGGGTCCTACAATGAGCAGTTCTTC.